This T cell receptor beta chain appears in the sequencing data of a study of radiation and T cells in renal cell carcinoma. Whole-study results and caveats: From baseline, blood top tumor clonotypes peaked at 2 weeks post-radiation. No pretreatment tumor biopsies were available for baseline clonotypes.

The time point: baseline pretreatment blood. The treatment was: 15 Gy SBRT to primary tumor, nephrectomy 4 weeks later. V was pared by 5 bases and J by 7 bases, with 8 bases of the junction left unmatched. This CDR3 region has 15 residues. Germline CDR1 SGHKS, CDR2 YYEKEE (reference sequence). Details on this clone: Its antigen is not known.

The assay was immunoSEQ multiplex PCR, and TCRdb's table has in-frame clones only and misses some. The sample lists 100,000 to 150,000 clones, approximately 82% occurring once. Specimen: blood, collected from a patient whose treatment included radiotherapy and nephrectomy. The receptor was isolated from a woman aged 60 to 75 with renal cell carcinoma. This rearrangement joins TRBV5-5 to TRBJ2-1; TRBD2 aligns across 11 bases. The CDR3 here is CASSPTSGSRNEQFF. Written as DNA, the CDR3 is TGTGCCAGCAGTCCAACTAGCGGGAGTCGAAATGAGCAGTTCTTC. The full variable domain, with the rest looked up from reference TRBV5-5 and TRBJ2-1, is DAGVTQSPTHLIKTRGQQVTLRCSPISGHKSVSWYQQVLGQGPQFIFQYYEKEERGRGNFPDRFSARQFPNYSSELNVNALLLGDSALYLCASSPTSGSRNEQFFGPGTRLTVL.